Listed here are 14 T cell receptor beta chains from one sample, sequenced in a study of Tregs in tolerant kidney transplant recipients. Libraries were prepared by immunoSEQ multiplex PCR; TCRdb keeps only in-frame clonotypes and omits some of them. Across 31,000 or so clones, the top ten clones capture approximately 14% of the sample. The starting material was CD8+ T cells from blood, obtained before the transplant. Every receptor here comes from a human donor who received a combined kidney and bone marrow transplant.

This clone registers medium-sized by frequency. Read coverage stops 3 residues before the CDR3 terminus; the germline J gene supplies the remainder. The rearrangement uses TRBV7-3 and TRBJ2-7; D gene uncertain. The CDR3 sequence is 10 residues long. The V end was cut by 8 bases, the J end by 3 bases, with 5 bases between. CDR1 and CDR2 from the germline V gene are SGHTA and FQGTGA. CDR3 region: CASSLYEQYF. The sequenced CDR3 bases are TGTGCCAGCTCCCTCTACGAG.

In the case of this clone: The read terminates 3 residues before the CDR3 end, so the remaining end is supplied by the germline J gene. This chain links TRBV20-1 with TRBJ2-1; the match to TRBD2 covers 9 bases. Germline V CDR1 and CDR2: DFQATT, SNEGSKA (reference sequence). V dropped 0 bases and J dropped 9; count of bases not matched to a gene: 12. CDR3 size: 16 residues. Partial CDR3 DNA: TGCAGTGCTAGAGATATTGGCGGGAGGGCTCAGGTTGAG. Its translation: CSARDIGGRAQVE. In full, the CDR3 is CSARDIGGRAQVEQFF.

Comment on this clone: The CDR3 extends 3 residues past the end of the read, so its final part is completed from the germline J gene. The rearrangement links TRBV5-1 to TRBJ2-7, with a possible D match to TRBD1 (5 bases). CDR1 is SGHRS and CDR2 is YFSETQ in the germline V gene. With 0 bases removed from V and 5 bases from J, the gap between germline ends came to 9 bases. The CDR3 consists of 13 residues. The part of the CDR3 DNA that was read is TGCGCCAGCAGCTTGGCAGGGAACCACGAG. It is translated as CASSLAGNHE. The full CDR3 protein reads CASSLAGNHEQYF. The whole variable domain, filled in from reference TRBV5-1 and TRBJ2-7, reads KAGVTQTPRYLIKTRGQQVTLSCSPISGHRSVSWYQQTPGQGLQFLFEYFSETQRNKGNFPGRFSGRQFSNSRSEMNVSTLELGDSALYLCASSLAGNHEQYFGPGTRLTVT.

Of note for this clone: The read ends 3 residues early relative to the CDR3; the germline J gene fills the gap. This chain uses TRBV29-1 with TRBJ2-1, with 7 bases lining up with TRBD1. Per germline, CDR1 SQVTM and CDR2 ANQGSEA. V dropped 4 bases and J dropped 2; count of bases not matched to a gene: 5. CDR3 length: 14 residues. CDR3 DNA (partial): TGCAGCGTTGCTTGGCAGGGGGCCTACAATGAG. It encodes CSVAWQGAYNE. The entire CDR3 protein is CSVAWQGAYNEQFF.

Remarks on this clone: The observed sequence ends 3 residues before the CDR3 terminus, with the missing tail filled in from the germline J gene. The genes are TRBV19 and TRBJ1-1, with TRBD1 identical over 8 bases. The CDR3 sequence is 15 residues long. The V gene's germline CDR1 is LNHDA and CDR2 SQIVND (reference sequence). V shed 2 bases, J shed 0 bases, and the junction held 2 bases outside the gene matches. The sequenced part of the CDR3 DNA is TGTGCCAGTAGTATAAGACAGGGGATGAACACTGAA. It yields the protein CASSIRQGMNTE. The full-length CDR3 reads as CASSIRQGMNTEAFF. Filled out from reference TRBV19 and TRBJ1-1, the complete variable domain reads DGGITQSPKYLFRKEGQNVTLSCEQNLNHDAMYWYRQDPGQGLRLIYYSQIVNDFQKGDIAEGYSVSREKKESFPLTVTSAQKNPTAFYLCASSIRQGMNTEAFFGQGTRLTVV.

CDR3 sequence reads: CASSYEQGNQPQHF. The CDR3 bases that were read are TGTGCCAGCAGCTACGAACAGGGGAATCAGCCC. The chain has TRBV7-8 and TRBJ1-5, with 7 bases fitting TRBD1. The read terminates 3 residues before the CDR3 end, so the remaining end is supplied by the germline J gene. Germline V CDR1 and CDR2: SGHVS, FQNEAQ. J gave up 4 bases and V 4 bases, and 4 bases lay outside the gene matches. This CDR3 spans 14 amino acids.

In the case of this clone: The read is 3 residues too short to cover the CDR3 end, so that end is filled in from the germline J gene. This sequence joins TRBV5-6 and TRBJ1-2; D is undetermined. Per the germline V gene, CDR1 is SGHDT and CDR2 is YYEEEE. The CDR3 consists of 11 residues. CDR3 loop: CASSAGLEYTF. Partial CDR3 DNA: TGTGCCAGCAGCGCGGGCCTGGAA. The full variable domain, completed using reference TRBV5-6 and TRBJ1-2, is DAGVTQSPTHLIKTRGQQVTLRCSPKSGHDTVSWYQQALGQGPQFIFQYYEEEERQRGNFPDRFSGHQFPNYSSELNVNALLLGDSALYLCASSAGLEYTFGSGTRLTVV.

With regard to this clone: With the read ending 3 residues before the CDR3 end, the germline J gene is used to fill in that end. The gene calls are TRBV6-2 or TRBV6-3 and TRBJ2-2; TRBD2 matches 7 bases. The V segment lost 2 bases and the J segment 9 bases; nucleotides outside the gene matches: 6. The germline V gene encodes CDR1 MNHEY and CDR2 SVGEGT. There are 14 residues in the CDR3. The sequenced part of the CDR3 DNA is TGTGCCAGCAGTTACCCCCTGCGGGAGTGGGAG. It encodes CASSYPLREWE. The entire CDR3 reads CASSYPLREWELFF.

As to this clone: The read terminates 3 residues before the CDR3 end, so the remaining end is supplied by the germline J gene. The V call is TRBV5-1, the J call TRBJ2-1; 8 bases align to TRBD2. CDR1 and CDR2 (germline): SGHRS, YFSETQ. V trimming: 4 bases; J trimming: 9 bases; junction bases outside the gene matches: 12. The length of the CDR3 is 15 residues. CDR3 DNA (partial): TGCGCCAGCAGCCCGACCCCGGGACTAGTCGTTGAG. It specifies CASSPTPGLVVE. The whole CDR3 region reads CASSPTPGLVVEQFF.

For this clone: The read ends 3 residues early relative to the CDR3; the germline J gene fills the gap. The chain combines TRBV19 with TRBJ2-7; 9 bases are a match to TRBD1. The CDR3 sequence is 14 residues long. Germline lookup yields CDR1 LNHDA and CDR2 SQIVND (reference sequence). V lost 5 bases to trimming and J lost 4 bases; unmatched junction nucleotides: 6. CDR3 DNA (partial): TGTGCCAGTAGTTACGGGACAGGGATATACGAG. This codes for CASSYGTGIYE. In full, the CDR3 is CASSYGTGIYEQYF. Full variable domain (remainder filled in from reference TRBV19 and TRBJ2-7): DGGITQSPKYLFRKEGQNVTLSCEQNLNHDAMYWYRQDPGQGLRLIYYSQIVNDFQKGDIAEGYSVSREKKESFPLTVTSAQKNPTAFYLCASSYGTGIYEQYFGPGTRLTVT.

About this clone: The CDR3 end falls 3 residues outside the read, so it is completed with the germline J gene. The rearrangement uses TRBV19 and TRBJ2-3; TRBD2 matches 8 bases. The CDR3 is 15 amino acids. Germline values: CDR1 LNHDA, CDR2 SQIVND (reference sequence). The V segment lost 3 bases and the J segment 0 bases; nucleotides outside the gene matches: 2. The sequenced CDR3 bases are TGTGCCAGTAGTATTAGCGGGATTAGCACAGATACG. Translation gives CASSISGISTDT. The full-length CDR3 reads as CASSISGISTDTQYF.

As regards this clone: The missing CDR3 end, 3 residues past where the read stops, is filled in from the germline J gene. This chain joins TRBV2 and TRBJ2-7; TRBD2 aligns across 14 bases. The CDR3 extends over 14 amino acids. Trimming at V came to 7 bases and at J to 3 bases, leaving 2 bases not matched to a gene. The germline V gene encodes CDR1 SNHLY and CDR2 FYNNEI. The CDR3 here is CASTGLAGDYEQYF. The CDR3 DNA, read in part, is TGTGCCAGCACGGGACTAGCGGGGGACTACGAG. Full variable domain (remainder filled in from reference TRBV2 and TRBJ2-7): EPEVTQTPSHQVTQMGQEVILRCVPISNHLYFYWYRQILGQKVEFLVSFYNNEISEKSEIFDDQFSVERPDGSNFTLKIRSTKLEDSAMYFCASTGLAGDYEQYFGPGTRLTVT.

A remark on this clone: The read ends 3 residues shy of where the CDR3 ends; the end is completed using the germline J gene. This chain connects TRBV7-2 to TRBJ2-1; 11 nucleotides agree with TRBD2. V dropped 5 bases and J dropped 6; count of bases not matched to a gene: 3. The V gene's germline CDR1 is SGHTA and CDR2 FQGNSA. There are 14 residues in the CDR3. CDR3 DNA (partial): TGTGCCAGCAGCCCAGGGACTAGCGGCAATGAG. Its translation is CASSPGTSGNE. The full CDR3 sequence reads CASSPGTSGNEQFF.

With regard to this clone: The sequenced fragment ends 3 residues before the CDR3 boundary, so the rest is inferred from the germline J gene. The chain uses TRBV7-6 and TRBJ2-3; tentatively, D is TRBD2 (6 bases). From germline, CDR1 is SGHVS and CDR2 FNYEAQ. There are 18 residues in the CDR3. Trimming cost V 0 bases and J 6 bases, with 22 bases left between them. Incomplete CDR3 DNA: TGTGCCAGCAGCTTAGCGTACCCTAGCGACACAGCCTTGGATACG. As protein: CASSLAYPSDTALDT. The full CDR3 is CASSLAYPSDTALDTQYF.